Below are 26 T cell receptor beta chains sequenced from a single sample in a study of blood T cell repertoires in COVID-19. Profiled with immunoSEQ multiplex PCR; TCRdb holds only in-frame clones, not every one. The repertoire holds some 80,000 clones, 70% to 90% seen once, with over 4% in the top ten. The sequenced sample consisted of peripheral blood. These receptor sequences come from a woman aged 80 or older with active or convalescent COVID-19.

The chain joins TRBV11-3 to TRBJ1-1; TRBD1 is a possible D gene (5 bases). V lost 3 bases and J 3 bases, leaving 11 bases between the germline ends. CDR1 is SGHNT and CDR2 is YENEEA in the germline V gene. This CDR3 comprises 14 residues. CDR3 loop: CASSLGGDYTEAFF. The CDR3 nucleotides are TGTGCCAGCAGCTTGGGAGGGGATTACACTGAAGCTTTCTTT.

Details on this clone: Germline and junction disagree at one end, which may indicate a read error. In DNA, the CDR3 is TGTGCCACCTGTGACACGACAGGGGGCCCCACCAATCAGCCCCAGCATTTT. Residues: CATCDTTGGPTNQPQHF. This chain links TRBV24-1 with TRBJ1-5, with 10 nucleotides matching TRBD1. The CDR3 is made up of 17 amino acids. The germline V gene has CDR1 KGHDR and CDR2 SFDVKD.

The count of this clone is one. The chain has TRBV4-3 and TRBJ2-7; TRBD1 might be the D (5 bases). The CDR3 runs 14 residues. Germline values: CDR1 LGHNA, CDR2 YSLEER. V was cut by 1 base and J by 2 bases, with 9 bases left in between. This CDR3 is CASSQAPGTYEQYF. The CDR3 DNA follows: TGCGCCAGCAGCCAAGCTCCAGGGACCTACGAGCAGTACTTC.

In this sample, this clone turned up once. The rearrangement joins TRBV2 to TRBJ1-5, with D perhaps TRBD1 (5 bases). Germline lookup yields CDR1 SNHLY and CDR2 FYNNEI. Deletions cut 4 bases from V and 0 bases from J, with 7 bases between. CDR3 length: 14 amino acids. This CDR3 is CASSGQNSNQPQHF. CDR3 coding DNA: TGTGCCAGCAGTGGACAGAATAGCAATCAGCCCCAGCATTTT.

The gene calls are TRBV7-3 and TRBJ2-5; 11 nucleotides match TRBD2. The CDR3 sequence is 15 residues long. The germline V gene has CDR1 SGHTA and CDR2 FQGTGA. V was pared by 6 bases and J by 3 bases, with 6 bases of the junction left unmatched. The CDR3 coding sequence is TGTGCCAGCAGTTTTTCTAGCGGGGGGAAAGAGACCCAGTACTTC. It codes for CASSFSSGGKETQYF.

The rearrangement joins TRBV7-9 to TRBJ2-7, with TRBD1 matching 7 bases. The CDR3 runs to 15 residues. V was clipped by 6 bases and J by 6 bases; unmatched bases: 14. In germline, CDR1 is SEHNR, CDR2 FQNEAQ (reference sequence). In nucleotides, the CDR3 is TGTGCCAGCAGTCGTTTAGAAGACAGGGCGAGCGAGCAGTACTTC. Translating gives CASSRLEDRASEQYF.

The J gene is TRBJ2-6, the V gene TRBV11-2; D is uncertain. Looked up from germline, CDR1 is SGHAT and CDR2 is FQNNGV. Between the trimmed V and J ends, which lost 6 bases and 1 base, there was a span of 4 bases. This CDR3 is built from 13 residues. CDR3: CASSPSGANVLTF. CDR3 DNA sequence: TGTGCCAGCAGTCCGTCTGGGGCCAACGTCCTGACTTTC.

The chain links TRBV5-8 to TRBJ2-2; perhaps TRBD2 as D (6 bases). With 9 bases removed from V and 1 base from J, the gap between germline ends came to 16 bases. CDR3 length: 15 amino acids. The germline CDR1 and CDR2 sequences are SGHTS and YDEGEE. CDR3 DNA sequence: TGTGCCACCCGCCGCGGGGTGAGGAACACCGGGGAGCTGTTTTTT. Translated, it gives CATRRGVRNTGELFF.

This sequence joins TRBV7-2 and TRBJ2-3; TRBD2 might be the D (5 bases). Germline CDR1 reads SGHTA; CDR2 reads FQGNSA. CDR3 length: 17 residues. Trimming shortened V by 1 base and J by 0 bases, and 14 bases separated the two germline ends. The CDR3 spells CASSLGGGSPSTDTQYF. CDR3 DNA sequence: TGTGCCAGCAGCTTAGGGGGTGGGAGCCCTAGCACAGATACGCAGTATTTT.

The chain employs TRBV10-3 and TRBJ1-2; D perhaps matches TRBD1 (6 bases). Looked up from germline, CDR1 is ENHRY and CDR2 is SYGVKD. The CDR3 consists of 14 residues. Trimming pared 6 bases from V and 3 bases from J, leaving 14 bases between. CDR3 in DNA: TGTGCCATCAGCGCCGGGGGGCGGGACTATGGCTACACCTTC. Translating gives CAISAGGRDYGYTF.

The rearrangement links TRBV3-1 (or the pseudogene TRBV3-2) to TRBJ1-2; possibly TRBD1 for D (5 bases). V lost 1 base and J 4 bases, leaving 10 bases between the germline ends. The germline CDR1 and CDR2 sequences are LGHDT and YNNKEL (reference sequence). The CDR3 is made up of 14 amino acids. CDR3 amino acids: CASSQGGEGYGYTF. DNA for the CDR3: TGTGCCAGCAGCCAAGGAGGGGAGGGCTATGGCTACACCTTC.

The rearrangement joins TRBV6-2 or TRBV6-3 to TRBJ2-7; D may be TRBD1 (7 bases). This CDR3 contains 16 residues. Trimming pared 2 bases from V and 2 bases from J, leaving 16 bases between. In germline, CDR1 is MNHEY, CDR2 SVGEGT. The CDR3: CASSYPEGQPTYEQYF. The CDR3 coding sequence is TGTGCCAGCAGTTACCCGGAGGGACAGCCAACCTACGAGCAGTACTTC.

The genes are TRBV6-5 and TRBJ1-1, with D perhaps TRBD1 (5 bases). Germline CDR1 MNHEY, CDR2 SVGAGI. Between the trimmed V and J ends, which lost 4 bases and 0 bases, there was a span of 9 bases. This CDR3 comprises 14 residues. The CDR3: CASSFRVMNTEAFF. CDR3 in DNA: TGTGCCAGCAGTTTCAGGGTTATGAACACTGAAGCTTTCTTT.

This rearrangement joins TRBV7-8 to TRBJ1-1; 7 positions agree with TRBD1. The CDR3 is made up of 15 amino acids. Germline assignment: CDR1 SGHVS and CDR2 FQNEAQ. After removal of 4 bases from V and 0 bases from J, the junction contained 5 bases not matched to a gene. The CDR3 region is CASSSYRGLNTEAFF. CDR3 sequence (DNA): TGTGCCAGCAGCTCCTACAGGGGCTTGAACACTGAAGCTTTCTTT.

The chain has TRBV29-1 and TRBJ2-7, with a weak D call TRBD2 (6 bases). V lost 3 bases, J lost 3 bases, and 12 bases lay in between. Germline loops: CDR1 SQVTM, CDR2 ANQGSEA. This CDR3 is built from 13 residues. CDR3 nucleotide sequence: TGCAGCGTTGATGGCGGGGCCGACTACGAGCAGTACTTC. Translated, it gives CSVDGGADYEQYF.

This chain uses TRBV5-1 with TRBJ2-5, with 7 bases matching TRBD2. J was trimmed by 2 bases and V by 4 bases; bases with no gene match: 14. The CDR3 covers 17 residues. CDR1 is SGHRS and CDR2 is YFSETQ in the germline V gene. In nucleotides, the CDR3 is TGCGCCAGCAGCCTCCTGGGCTTAGCGGGTACTCAAGAGACCCAGTACTTC. It specifies CASSLLGLAGTQETQYF.

The V gene is TRBV28, the J gene TRBJ1-2, with 10 bases fitting TRBD1. This CDR3 is 16 amino acids long. V was clipped by 7 bases and J by 8 bases; unmatched bases: 16. Germline V lookup: CDR1 MDHEN, CDR2 SYDVKM. CDR3 in amino acids: CASTFLFGTGVQGYTF. The CDR3 coding sequence is TGTGCCAGCACCTTTCTTTTCGGGACAGGGGTTCAAGGCTACACCTTC.

The rearrangement links TRBV7-9 to TRBJ2-1, with 9 positions matching TRBD2. The V gene end was trimmed by 3 bases and the J gene end by 1 base; junction bases not matched to a gene: 4. Germline V gives CDR1 SEHNR, CDR2 FQNEAQ (reference sequence). This CDR3 is built from 16 residues. The CDR3 reads CASSFSSGTSYNEQFF. The CDR3 bases are TGTGCCAGCAGCTTTTCTAGCGGGACATCCTACAATGAGCAGTTCTTC. The whole variable domain, filled in from reference TRBV7-9 and TRBJ2-1, reads DTGVSQNPRHKITKRGQNVTFRCDPISEHNRLYWYRQTLGQGPEFLTYFQNEAQLEKSRLLSDRFSAERPKGSFSTLEIQRTEQGDSAMYLCASSFSSGTSYNEQFFGPGTRLTVL.

This chain links TRBV15 with TRBJ2-3; TRBD1 matches at 11 bases. This CDR3 has 16 residues. V lost 0 bases to trimming and J lost 5 bases; unmatched junction nucleotides: 4. Germline CDR1 and CDR2: LNHNV and YYDKDF (reference sequence). Here the CDR3 reads CATSRDKGTGGDTQYF. The CDR3, as DNA: TGTGCCACCAGCAGAGATAAAGGGACAGGGGGAGATACGCAGTATTTT.

The chain uses TRBV5-1 and TRBJ2-4, with 11 bases fitting TRBD1. CDR3 length: 16 amino acids. V shed 2 bases and J 8 bases; nucleotides not matched to a gene: 9. Per the germline V gene, CDR1 is SGHRS and CDR2 is YFSETQ. DNA of the CDR3: TGCGCCAGCAGCTTAGGGTCCGGACAGGGGGCGGACATTCAGTACTTC. Its protein is CASSLGSGQGADIQYF. Drawing the rest from reference TRBV5-1 and TRBJ2-4, the complete variable domain is KAGVTQTPRYLIKTRGQQVTLSCSPISGHRSVSWYQQTPGQGLQFLFEYFSETQRNKGNFPGRFSGRQFSNSRSEMNVSTLELGDSALYLCASSLGSGQGADIQYFGAGTRLSVL.

The gene calls are TRBV23-1 and TRBJ2-7; 9 bases line up with TRBD1. TRBV23-1 is designated an ORF whose function remains uncertain. The CDR3 runs to 16 residues. V lost 7 bases and J lost 5; bases outside the gene matches: 15. CDR3 nucleotides: TGCGCCAGCAACCCTTTCCGGGACAGGGCTATACACGAGCAGTACTTC. Amino acid sequence: CASNPFRDRAIHEQYF.

The V gene is TRBV28, the J gene TRBJ2-3; tentatively, D is TRBD1 (6 bases). The CDR3 runs to 14 residues. Germline CDR1 and CDR2: MDHEN and SYDVKM. The V and J ends lost 3 bases and 5 bases respectively, with 12 bases between them. This chain's CDR3 is CASSFRDRLDTQYF. The CDR3 nucleotides read TGTGCCAGCAGTTTCCGCGACAGGTTAGATACGCAGTATTTT.

For the CDR3, the DNA is TGTGCCACCAGTGGGGACGGGGAGGGGAGTGGCTACACCTTC. It is translated as CATSGDGEGSGYTF. The gene calls are TRBV24-1 and TRBJ1-2; D is perhaps TRBD1 (5 bases). Looked up from germline, CDR1 is KGHDR and CDR2 is SFDVKD. V gave up 5 bases and J gave up 7 bases, with 16 bases separating them. The CDR3 length is 14 residues.

This chain connects TRBV28 to TRBJ1-2, with 8 nucleotides matching TRBD1. With V trimmed by 6 bases and J by 0 bases, 9 bases remained unmatched. Germline loops: CDR1 MDHEN, CDR2 SYDVKM. CDR3 length: 16 residues. The DNA for the CDR3 is TGTGCCAGCAGGCGGACAGGGAACACAGCTAACTATGGCTACACCTTC. Its translation is CASRRTGNTANYGYTF.

In this sample, this clone turned up a few times. The chain uses TRBV27 and TRBJ1-1; a weak D match, TRBD1 (5 bases). The V end lost 6 bases, the J end lost 0 bases, and 11 bases lay between the germline ends. The germline V gene encodes CDR1 MNHEY and CDR2 SMNVEV (reference sequence). The CDR3 is 14 residues long. Here the CDR3 DNA reads TGTGCCAGCAGGGCAGGGAACTTGAACACTGAAGCTTTCTTT. Translation gives CASRAGNLNTEAFF.

This chain uses TRBV7-8 with TRBJ1-4; TRBD1 matches 8 bases. V gave up 1 base and J gave up 4 bases; unmatched junction bases: 2. This CDR3 has 15 amino acids. Germline CDR1 is SGHVS and CDR2 is FQNEAQ. As DNA, the CDR3 is TGTGCCAGCAGCTTAGACAGGGGGATTAATGAAAAACTGTTTTTT. It codes for CASSLDRGINEKLFF. Full variable domain (rest looked up from reference TRBV7-8 and TRBJ1-4): GAGVSQSPRYKVAKRGQDVALRCDPISGHVSLFWYQQALGQGPEFLTYFQNEAQLDKSGLPSDRFFAERPEGSVSTLKIQRTQQEDSAVYLCASSLDRGINEKLFFGSGTQLSVL.